The clone carrying this T cell receptor (beta chain) occurred once. What it binds is not known. The record originates from a study of blood T cells in healthy people across ages. Per-sample yields of isolated PBMCs were at least 6 million. Overall study findings and caveats: A roughly linear fall in TCR beta diversity per million T cells was seen with increasing age.

The CDR3 is 18 residues long. CDR1 is SNHLY and CDR2 is FYNNEI in the germline V gene. V lost 7 bases to trimming and J lost 4 bases; unmatched junction nucleotides: 15. Together with a sample-barcoded 5' primer, a J-beta primer mix was included in a second PCR lasting about 6 to 12 cycles. TCRdb reprocessed the 5' RACE reads via MiXCR and lists one record per CDR3 protein. This table has roughly 1,300,000 distinct CDR3 sequences, 45% to 70% appearing once. The material sequenced was blood. V and J are TRBV2 and TRBJ2-5; TRBD2 agrees at 13 bases. The clonotype was recovered from a man aged 18 to 35 in good health. The CDR3 DNA follows: TGTGCCAGCACAGGGACTAGCGGGACATTCACTGTGGGAGAGACCCAGTACTTC. Protein product: CASTGTSGTFTVGETQYF.